This T cell receptor (beta chain) appears in the sequencing data of a study of monozygotic twins with inflammatory bowel disease (dated by TCRdb to the late 2010s). Background on the whole study: The complete study included 28 monozygotic twin pairs: 19 IBD-discordant Danish pairs and nine German pairs, of which four were IBD-concordant and five were IBD-discordant. Disease-associated traits were sought mainly through comparisons between IBD patients and their genetically identical healthy co-twins within discordant pairs. Each individual had, on average, about 151 000 unique TCRalpha sequences and 181 000 unique TCRbeta sequences available for analysis. Summary of the overall study and its limitations: Fewer clonotypes were shared with other individuals by IBD patients than by healthy twins, most markedly in patients showing signs of disease activity. Because patients received different immunosuppressive treatments, the repertoires may have picked up extra background noise and variability between individuals. No single strong signal or clonotype linked to IBD turned up in the results, so the idea that one exists was not supported. Different T cell subtypes could not be distinguished in the analysis. Concordant and discordant twins showed no difference in repertoire similarity, possibly because of limited statistical power. TCRbeta repertoire diversity, by inverse Simpson index, was decreased in IBD patients compared with their healthy co-twins.

Library generation was performed with 5' RACE. The input for every TCR library was roughly 4,000 ng of total RNA. For each sample, cDNA synthesis with SMARTScribe reverse transcriptase was split into eight separate reactions. During cDNA synthesis, template switching was used to introduce unique molecular identifiers that contained a 6-nucleotide sample barcode. TCRalpha and TCRbeta cDNA was amplified by two nested PCRs of about 15 and 9 cycles, with bead purification after each PCR. Before amplification, the cDNA was both treated with uracil DNA-glycosylase and purified with the QIAquick PCR purification kit. The second PCR was the step at which Illumina TruSeq-compatible adapters and sample-specific barcodes were added. TapeStation and Qubit were used to check library quality and concentration, and 5 to 6.5 ng of each library went into the pool. Sequencing of the pooled libraries was done on an Illumina HiSeq2500 single-index Rapid Run using custom sequencing primers and 2 x 100 bp reads. The study's own analysis went as follows. UMI-based consensus assembly with MiGEC version 1.2.6 was used to correct PCR and sequencing errors. MiXCR version 2.1.1 was used to carry out V(D)J alignment, clonotype assembly and CDR3 extraction. Normalisation of gene usage, clonotype sharing and MAIT/NKT TCR abundance was achieved by analysing the top 1000, 10 000 and 20 000 clonotypes per sample. After downsampling to 27 000 UMIs, diversity was calculated as the inverse Simpson index using the vegan R package. Paired Mann-Whitney U tests were applied to discordant twin pairs, and Benjamini-Hochberg correction was used for multiple testing. TCRdb reprocessed the reads and provides one entry for every CDR3 protein sequence; no DNA is given. The V and J calls, along with clone size, are taken from TCRdb and not from the paper's own processing. The sample table gives around 380,000 distinct CDR3 sequences. The ten largest make up more than 2% of the sample.

From the cysteine through the phenylalanine, the CDR3 covers 13 amino acids. No DNA has been recorded. The germline V gene specifies SGHDN as CDR1 and FVKESK as CDR2. From each donor, a 2.5 ml peripheral blood sample was drawn into PAXgene tubes and stored at -80 degrees C. Without any T cell sorting, total RNA was extracted from whole blood using the PAXgene blood miRNA kit on an automated QIAcube. Peripheral blood from monozygotic twin pairs, either concordant or discordant for inflammatory bowel disease, underwent deep TCRalpha and TCRbeta repertoire profiling that used unique molecular barcoding. Smoking habits were recorded for all twin pairs, with individuals classified as current, former or never smokers. Note on this clonotype: Its cognate antigen has yet to be identified.

The specimen was blood. The clonotype comes from a human donor with ulcerative colitis or Crohn's disease, or a healthy co-twin of an affected twin (not recorded which). The sequence links TRBV14 to TRBJ2-7; TCRdb indicates TRBD2, and absent DNA this call remains unverified. The CDR3 region reads CASSRRGTREQYF.